Listed below are T cell receptor beta chains from one sample, sequenced in a study of radiotherapy plus CTLA-4 blockade in lung cancer. Only in-frame clones appear in the TCRdb table, and some are missing; sequencing was by immunoSEQ multiplex PCR. The data hold 25,000 to 40,000 clones, with around 70% observed a single time. Sequenced material: peripheral blood, taken from a patient treated with radiotherapy plus ipilimumab. These receptors came from a human donor with non-small cell lung cancer whose response to radiotherapy plus ipilimumab could not be evaluated. Each CDR3 is given with its conserved first and last residue. D genes are given only for firm matches. Size tells how often a clone was seen (once, few, many) or the class of an expanded clone, and some rows leave it out.

V gene	clone size	J gene	D gene	CDR3 protein	CDR3 DNA
TRBV29-1	-	TRBJ2-1	TRBD1	CSVGGQWIGEQFF	TGCAGCGTAGGGGGACAGTGGATTGGTGAGCAGTTCTTC
TRBV10-1	-	TRBJ1-1	-	CASRPGGLDTEAFF	TGCGCCAGCCGCCCGGGAGGGTTGGACACTGAAGCTTTCTTT
TRBV7-8	-	TRBJ1-1	TRBD1	CASSSPGQANAFF	TGTGCCAGCAGCTCCCCGGGACAGGCAAACGCTTTCTTT
TRBV6-6	-	TRBJ2-3	TRBD2	CASSQTSGQDTQYF	TGTGCCAGCAGTCAGACTAGCGGACAGGATACGCAGTATTTT
TRBV18	once	TRBJ1-2	TRBD1	CASPPDREDYGYTF	TGTGCCAGCCCACCGGACAGGGAGGACTATGGCTACACCTTC
TRBV18	-	TRBJ2-1	TRBD2	CASSPPLAGGNEQFF	TGTGCCAGCTCACCACCCCTAGCGGGAGGGAATGAGCAGTTCTTC
TRBV10-3	few	TRBJ1-5	-	CAISPDGDQPQHF	TGTGCCATCAGCCCCGACGGAGATCAGCCCCAGCATTTT
TRBV7-2	medium-sized	TRBJ1-1	-	CASSLDRALNTEAFF	TGTGCCAGCAGTTTAGACAGAGCCTTGAACACTGAAGCTTTCTTT
TRBV6-5	-	TRBJ2-5	-	CASSYGSGKKETQYF	TGTGCCAGCAGTTATGGTAGCGGAAAAAAAGAGACCCAGTACTTC
TRBV2	-	TRBJ2-3	TRBD2	CASSLGLAGGADTQYF	TGTGCCAGCAGCCTGGGACTAGCGGGAGGGGCAGATACGCAGTATTTT
TRBV6-1	-	TRBJ1-4	-	CASGEGVFNEKLFF	TGTGCCAGCGGCGAGGGAGTATTTAATGAAAAACTGTTTTTT
TRBV13	-	TRBJ2-5	-	CASSSTYLQETQYF	TGTGCCAGCAGCTCTACCTACCTCCAAGAGACCCAGTACTTC
TRBV5-1	-	TRBJ2-5	TRBD2	CASSREGLAGAGGETQYF	TGCGCCAGCAGCCGCGAAGGGCTAGCGGGAGCGGGAGGGGAGACCCAGTACTTC
TRBV7-8	-	TRBJ2-1	-	CATLISALGRRYNEQFF	TGTGCCACCTTGATAAGTGCTCTGGGGAGACGGTACAATGAGCAGTTCTTC
TRBV25-1	few	TRBJ1-2	-	CASSESRDSHYGYTF	TGTGCCAGCAGTGAATCCCGCGACAGCCACTATGGCTACACCTTC
TRBV5-1	few	TRBJ2-1	-	CASSLGGLSSYNEQFF	TGCGCCAGCAGCTTGGGCGGCCTAAGCTCCTACAATGAGCAGTTCTTC
TRBV6-6	-	TRBJ2-7	-	CASRRDSTSYEQYF	TGTGCCAGCAGAAGAGACAGTACCTCCTACGAGCAGTACTTC
TRBV19	few	TRBJ2-2	-	CASSIYNGELFF	TGTGCCAGTAGTATATACAACGGGGAGCTGTTTTTT
TRBV25-1	-	TRBJ2-3	TRBD1	CASSENLDRGYPTDTQYF	TGTGCCAGCAGTGAAAACTTGGACAGGGGCTATCCCACAGATACGCAGTATTTT
TRBV6-1	-	TRBJ2-7	TRBD2	CASSPTSGSSYEQYF	TGTGCCAGCAGCCCTACTAGCGGAAGCTCCTACGAGCAGTACTTC
TRBV29-1	-	TRBJ2-1	-	CSALSRGADNEQFF	TGCAGCGCCCTGAGTCGTGGGGCCGACAATGAGCAGTTCTTC
TRBV19	-	TRBJ2-3	TRBD2	CASRKGLVSDTQYF	TGTGCCAGCCGAAAGGGACTAGTTTCAGATACGCAGTATTTT
TRBV18	-	TRBJ1-4	-	CASSPPHFGKLFF	TGTGCCAGCTCACCACCCCACTTCGGAAAACTGTTTTTT
TRBV4-1	-	TRBJ2-1	TRBD2	CASSQGGTTNEQFF	TGCGCCAGCAGCCAAGGGGGGACTACCAATGAGCAGTTCTTC
TRBV28	-	TRBJ1-3	-	CASSRLAGASSGNTIYF	TGTGCCAGCAGTCGTTTGGCGGGGGCTAGCTCTGGAAACACCATATATTTT
TRBV4-3	-	TRBJ2-1	TRBD2	CASSLRTSGSYNEQFF	TGCGCCAGCAGCCTTCGGACTAGCGGTTCCTACAATGAGCAGTTCTTC
TRBV15	-	TRBJ2-1	-	CATSREDRGYEQFF	TGTGCCACCAGCAGAGAGGACAGAGGCTATGAGCAGTTCTTC
TRBV19	-	TRBJ1-1	-	CASSVYQGTLGANTEAFF	TGTGCCAGTAGTGTTTACCAGGGGACCTTGGGAGCGAACACTGAAGCTTTCTTT
TRBV5-1	-	TRBJ2-3	-	CASSDPRSTDTQYF	TGCGCCAGCAGCGACCCCAGGAGCACAGATACGCAGTATTTT
TRBV5-8	-	TRBJ2-1	-	CASSPYREQFF	TGTGCCAGCAGCCCATATAGAGAGCAGTTCTTC
TRBV30	-	TRBJ2-5	TRBD1	CAWSRTGGRETQYF	TGTGCCTGGAGTAGGACAGGTGGCAGGGAGACCCAGTACTTC
TRBV19	-	TRBJ2-5	-	CASSTGVGLRTETQYF	TGTGCCAGTAGTACAGGAGTGGGGCTACGAACAGAGACCCAGTACTTC
TRBV5-1	-	TRBJ2-5	TRBD1	CASSTQGARETQYF	TGCGCCAGCAGCACCCAGGGGGCCCGTGAGACCCAGTACTTC
TRBV5-6	-	TRBJ2-1	-	CASSFRAGSSSNEQFF	TGTGCCAGCAGCTTTCGTGCGGGGTCCTCCTCCAATGAGCAGTTCTTC
TRBV10-2	few	TRBJ2-7	TRBD2	CASRTTSGSGEQYF	TGCGCCAGCAGGACAACTAGCGGGAGCGGCGAGCAGTACTTC
TRBV6-5	-	TRBJ2-5	TRBD2	CASRSGTTETQYF	TGTGCCAGCAGATCCGGGACTACAGAGACCCAGTACTTC
TRBV7-9	-	TRBJ1-2	-	CASSPDINYGYTF	TGTGCCAGCAGCCCAGACATTAACTATGGCTACACCTTC
TRBV7-3	-	TRBJ2-3	TRBD2	CASSSPAGGRDTQYF	TGTGCCAGCAGCTCCCCAGCGGGAGGGCGGGATACGCAGTATTTT
TRBV7-2	-	TRBJ2-2	TRBD2	CASSQRTSMGELFF	TGTGCCAGCAGCCAAAGGACTAGCATGGGGGAGCTGTTTTTT
TRBV11-2	-	TRBJ2-7	TRBD1	CASSRTGGYEQYF	TGTGCCAGCAGCCGGACAGGGGGCTACGAGCAGTACTTC
TRBV2	-	TRBJ2-1	TRBD2	CASSEELAGGNEQFF	TGTGCCAGCAGTGAGGAGCTAGCGGGGGGTAATGAGCAGTTCTTC
TRBV28	-	TRBJ1-1	-	CASSLLDGRRVTEAFF	TGTGCCAGCAGTTTGTTAGATGGGCGCAGGGTGACTGAAGCTTTCTTT
TRBV5-6	-	TRBJ2-5	-	CASSFSSTIGSLETQYF	TGTGCCAGCAGCTTTTCCTCTACTATCGGGAGTTTGGAGACCCAGTACTTC
TRBV2	once	TRBJ2-7	TRBD2	CASSQTSDYEQYF	TGTGCCAGCAGTCAGACTAGCGACTACGAGCAGTACTTC
TRBV7-2	-	TRBJ2-7	TRBD2	CASSFSGGGYEQYF	TGTGCCAGCAGCTTCTCGGGAGGTGGCTACGAGCAGTACTTC
TRBV11-2	few	TRBJ2-7	TRBD1	CASSPRTGGSYEQYF	TGTGCCAGCAGCCCCCGGACAGGGGGCTCCTACGAGCAGTACTTC
TRBV30	-	TRBJ2-3	TRBD2	CAWSDSGRAADTQYF	TGTGCCTGGAGTGACAGCGGGAGGGCGGCGGATACGCAGTATTTT
TRBV6-5	-	TRBJ2-2	TRBD2	CASRRGRAQGELFF	TGTGCCAGCAGACGCGGGAGGGCCCAAGGGGAGCTGTTTTTT